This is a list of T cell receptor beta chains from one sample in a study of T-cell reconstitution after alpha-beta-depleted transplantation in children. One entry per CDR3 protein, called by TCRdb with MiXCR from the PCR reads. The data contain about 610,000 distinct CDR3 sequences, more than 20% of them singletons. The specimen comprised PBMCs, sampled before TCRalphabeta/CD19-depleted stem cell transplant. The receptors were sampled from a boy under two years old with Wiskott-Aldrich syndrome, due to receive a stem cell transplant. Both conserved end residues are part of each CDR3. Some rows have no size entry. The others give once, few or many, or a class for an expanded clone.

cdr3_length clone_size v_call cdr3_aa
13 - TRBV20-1 CSVLGQDKTSPHF
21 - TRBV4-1 CASSHPEPDGRGGDFSYEQYF
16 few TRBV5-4 CASSLRTGRAIDIQYF
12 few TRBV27 CASSTGTGELFF
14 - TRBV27 CASSNDRGTNEQFF
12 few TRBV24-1 CATSEDGGELFF
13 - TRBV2 CASRTRGYNEQFF
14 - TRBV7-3 CASSLHGGNYGYTF
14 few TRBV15 CATSRDGGEDTQYF
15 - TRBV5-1 CASSLLGQPNQPQHF
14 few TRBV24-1 CATSDSRGGQPQHF